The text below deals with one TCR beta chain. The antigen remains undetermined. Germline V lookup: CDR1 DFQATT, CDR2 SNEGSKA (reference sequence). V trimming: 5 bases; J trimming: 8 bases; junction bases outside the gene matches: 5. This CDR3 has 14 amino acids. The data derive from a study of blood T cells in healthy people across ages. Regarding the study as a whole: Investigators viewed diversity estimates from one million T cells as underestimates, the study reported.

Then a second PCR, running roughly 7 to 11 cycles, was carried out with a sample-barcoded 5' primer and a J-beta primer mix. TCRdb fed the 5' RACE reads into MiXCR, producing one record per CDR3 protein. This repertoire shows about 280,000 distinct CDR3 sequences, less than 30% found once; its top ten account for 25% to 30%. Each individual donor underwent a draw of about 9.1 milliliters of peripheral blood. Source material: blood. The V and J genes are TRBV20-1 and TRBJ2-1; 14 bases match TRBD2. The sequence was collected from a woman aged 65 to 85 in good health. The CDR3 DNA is TGCAGTGCTCAGACTAGCGGGGGGGCTGATGAGCAGTTCTTC. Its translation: CSAQTSGGADEQFF.